This TCR beta chain emerged from a study of T cell responses to AZD1222 COVID-19 vaccine. Study-level background: Samples with a second dose at about 4 or about 12 weeks were pooled together. Study-level findings and limits: Spike as a whole was targeted by vaccine-associated CD4 TCRs, dominant at 160-218 and 743-854.

Repertoires were generated with immunoSEQ multiplex PCR, while TCRdb's copy carries only in-frame clones and drops some. The sample lists about 140,000 clones, roughly 90% occurring once. Of note for this clone: Its antigen is unidentified.

The CDR3 has 15 residues. From germline, CDR1 is MDHEN and CDR2 SYDVKM. V shed 4 bases and J 4 bases; nucleotides not matched to a gene: 9. The sample here was peripheral blood, taken on day 0 of AZD1222 vaccination. J is TRBJ1-2 and V is TRBV28, with 7 bases fitting TRBD1. This sequence originates from an adult in good health. CDR3 region: CASSSDREYGYGYTF. CDR3 nucleotide sequence: TGTGCCAGCAGTTCCGACAGGGAGTATGGCTATGGCTACACCTTC.